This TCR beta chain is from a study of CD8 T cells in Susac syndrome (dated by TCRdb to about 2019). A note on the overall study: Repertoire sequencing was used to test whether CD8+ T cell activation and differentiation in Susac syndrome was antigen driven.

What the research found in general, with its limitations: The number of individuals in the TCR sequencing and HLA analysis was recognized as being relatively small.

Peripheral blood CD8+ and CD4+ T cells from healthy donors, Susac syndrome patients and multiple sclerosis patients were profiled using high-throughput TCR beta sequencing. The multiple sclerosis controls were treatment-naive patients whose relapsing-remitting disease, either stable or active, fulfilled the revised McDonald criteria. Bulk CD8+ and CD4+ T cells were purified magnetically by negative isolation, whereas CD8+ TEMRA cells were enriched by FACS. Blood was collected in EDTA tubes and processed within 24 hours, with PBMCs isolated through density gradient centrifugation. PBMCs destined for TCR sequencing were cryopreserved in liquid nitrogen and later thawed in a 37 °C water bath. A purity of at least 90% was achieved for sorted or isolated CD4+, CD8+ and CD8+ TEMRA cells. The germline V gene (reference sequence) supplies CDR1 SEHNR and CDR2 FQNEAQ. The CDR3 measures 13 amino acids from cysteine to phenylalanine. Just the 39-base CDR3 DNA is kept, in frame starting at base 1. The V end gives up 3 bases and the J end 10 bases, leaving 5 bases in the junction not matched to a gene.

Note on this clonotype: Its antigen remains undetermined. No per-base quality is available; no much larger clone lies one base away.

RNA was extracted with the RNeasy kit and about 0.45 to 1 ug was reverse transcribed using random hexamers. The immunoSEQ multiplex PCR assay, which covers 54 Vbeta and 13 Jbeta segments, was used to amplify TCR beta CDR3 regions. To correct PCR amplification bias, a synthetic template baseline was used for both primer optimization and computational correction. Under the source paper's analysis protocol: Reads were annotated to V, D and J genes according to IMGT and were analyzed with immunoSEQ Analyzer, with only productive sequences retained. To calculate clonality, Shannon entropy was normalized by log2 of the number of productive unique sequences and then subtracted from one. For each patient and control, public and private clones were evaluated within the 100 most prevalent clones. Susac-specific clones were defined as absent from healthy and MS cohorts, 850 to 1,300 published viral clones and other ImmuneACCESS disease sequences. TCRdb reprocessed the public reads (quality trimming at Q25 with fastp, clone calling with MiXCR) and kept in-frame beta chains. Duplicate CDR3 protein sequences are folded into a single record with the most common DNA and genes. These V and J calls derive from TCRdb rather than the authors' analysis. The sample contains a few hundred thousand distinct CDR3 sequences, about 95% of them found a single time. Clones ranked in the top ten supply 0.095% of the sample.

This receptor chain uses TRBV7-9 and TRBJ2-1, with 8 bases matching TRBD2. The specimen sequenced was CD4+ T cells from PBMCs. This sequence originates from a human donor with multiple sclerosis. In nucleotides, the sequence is TGTGCCAGCAGCTTTGGACTAGCAAACGAGCAGTTCTTC. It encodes CASSFGLANEQFF.